The TCR beta chain under discussion was sequenced for a study of T cells after yellow fever vaccination. General study results and limits: Post-booster reappearance was seen for most primary-vaccination clones (96% CD4, 88% CD8).

There are many counts of this clonotype. Antigen unknown. From the 5' RACE reads, TCRdb called clonotypes with MiXCR, one entry per CDR3 protein. Of fewer than 150,000 distinct CDR3 sequences listed, roughly 7.2% are singletons. The CDR3 has 17 residues. Germline assignment: CDR1 SGHAT and CDR2 FQNNGV. V was shortened by 5 bases and J by 3 bases, with 21 bases between the two germline ends. The rearrangement joins TRBV11-2 to TRBJ2-3; D is perhaps TRBD1 or TRBD2 (5 bases each). The receptor's source is a man younger than 35 who received the YFV17D yellow fever vaccine. This specimen was CD4+ T cells sorted from PBMCs, taken roughly 47 days after the first yellow fever vaccination. CDR3 nucleotide sequence: TGTGCCAGCAGCGCACGGGGCCCTCCCAGGGCGACAGATACGCAGTATTTT. Its protein is CASSARGPPRATDTQYF.